This T cell receptor beta chain was sequenced for a study of cytomegalovirus exposure and HLA in healthy donors. Donors consisted of healthy bone marrow donors. Whole-study findings and limits: There was a cluster of highly shared sequence variants that was likely a sequencing artifact. Cytomegalovirus status, reportedly, was diagnosed with high specificity and sensitivity by the classifier.

The PCR employed 60 Vbeta primers together with 13 Jbeta primers. Repertoires were generated with immunoSEQ multiplex PCR, while TCRdb's copy carries only in-frame clones and drops some. Of around 150,000 clones in the sample, roughly three quarters were seen once. V trimming: 5 bases; J trimming: 3 bases; junction bases outside the gene matches: 4. The CDR3 is made up of 15 amino acids. Germline CDR1 reads LNHDA; CDR2 reads SQIVND (reference sequence). For this clone: What it binds is unknown.

The sequencing sample was made of PBMCs. This rearrangement joins TRBV19 to TRBJ1-6; 7 positions match TRBD1. The origin of this receptor is a man between 18 and 35 years old in good health and CMV-seropositive. CDR3 protein: CASSYRDSYNSPLHF. DNA of the CDR3: TGTGCCAGTAGTTACCGGGACAGCTATAATTCACCCCTCCACTTT.